A single sample is the source of the 28 T cell receptor beta chains below, sequenced in a study of blood T cell repertoires in COVID-19. Sequenced by immunoSEQ multiplex PCR; TCRdb stores in-frame clones only, minus some. Of about 210,000 clones in the sample, around 90% were seen once. The sample taken for sequencing was peripheral blood. The receptors derive from a man aged 25 to 45 with acute or convalescent COVID-19.

This clone has just one count. The chain recombines TRBV30 with TRBJ2-1; 8 bases match TRBD2. Germline CDR1 and CDR2: GTSNPN and SVGIG (reference sequence). The CDR3 covers 16 residues. J was trimmed by 10 bases and V by 0 bases; bases with no gene match: 14. CDR3 DNA: TGTGCCTGGAGTGTACAGAGCGGGAGCTTCCGCCAAGAGCAGTTCTTC. It encodes CAWSVQSGSFRQEQFF.

The V and J genes are TRBV6-5 and TRBJ2-7; 7 nucleotides match TRBD2. V was pared by 4 bases and J by 7 bases, with 10 bases of the junction left unmatched. CDR1 is MNHEY and CDR2 is SVGAGI in the germline V gene. The CDR3 spans 14 residues. In DNA, the CDR3 is TGTGCCAGCAGTTTGGGCGGGGGTATGAGAGAGCAGTACTTC. It encodes CASSLGGGMREQYF.

The chain recombines TRBV3-1 (or the pseudogene TRBV3-2) with TRBJ2-3; tentative D call: TRBD2 (5 bases). CDR1 is LGHDT and CDR2 is YNNKEL in the germline V gene (reference sequence). V lost 5 bases and J lost 1, with 13 bases in between. This CDR3 has 15 amino acids. The CDR3 coding sequence is TGTGCCAGCAGCAACGGACTCGCTCGCACAGATACGCAGTATTTT. Translating it yields CASSNGLARTDTQYF.

The genes are TRBV25-1 and TRBJ1-6; 8 bases map to TRBD1. Per the germline V gene, CDR1 is MGHDK and CDR2 is SYGVNS. The V gene end was trimmed by 4 bases and the J gene end by 10 bases; junction bases not matched to a gene: 9. CDR3 size: 15 residues. The CDR3 loop reads CASSAYDRGGSPLHF. The CDR3 bases are TGTGCCAGCAGTGCATACGACAGGGGAGGGTCACCCCTCCACTTT.

The chain carries TRBV24-1 and TRBJ2-3; 7 nucleotides agree with TRBD2. Trimming took 2 bases from V and 5 from J; bases not matched to a gene: 9. The V gene's germline CDR1 is KGHDR and CDR2 SFDVKD. The CDR3 length is 16 residues. This chain's CDR3 is CATSDSGDYLLDTQYF. The CDR3 coding sequence is TGTGCCACCAGTGATTCCGGGGACTACCTCCTAGATACGCAGTATTTT.

V gene TRBV7-9 combines with J gene TRBJ1-4; possible D gene TRBD1, 5 bases. The CDR3 extends over 15 amino acids. Per the germline V gene, CDR1 is SEHNR and CDR2 is FQNEAQ (reference sequence). Trimming pared 1 base from V and 5 bases from J, leaving 11 bases between. The CDR3 nucleotides are TGTGCCAGCAGCTTAGGAGGACAAGGAAATGAAAAACTGTTTTTT. Translated, it gives CASSLGGQGNEKLFF.

This clone counts as medium-sized. This sequence joins TRBV7-9 and TRBJ2-2, with TRBD2 matching 7 bases. CDR3 length equals 17 residues. V shed 3 bases and J 4 bases; nucleotides not matched to a gene: 11. Per the germline V gene, CDR1 is SEHNR and CDR2 is FQNEAQ (reference sequence). For the CDR3, the DNA is TGTGCCAGCAGCTTCTACCGGGGAGGGCAACTCACCGGGGAGCTGTTTTTT. Translated: CASSFYRGGQLTGELFF.

A few counts support this clone. The V and J genes are TRBV6-6 and TRBJ1-1, with a tentative D call TRBD1 (6 bases). V was trimmed by 7 bases and J by 2 bases, leaving 11 bases between them. CDR1 and CDR2 (germline): MNHNY, SVGAGI (reference sequence). The CDR3 covers 13 residues. CDR3 nucleotide sequence: TGTGCCAGCATGGAAGGGGGAAACACTGAAGCTTTCTTT. Its translation is CASMEGGNTEAFF.

This sequence joins TRBV30 and TRBJ1-4; D possibly corresponds to TRBD1 (5 bases). The V and J ends lost 1 base and 8 bases respectively, with 17 bases between them. This CDR3 has 15 amino acids. CDR1 and CDR2 from the germline V gene are GTSNPN and SVGIG (reference sequence). CDR3 region: CAWSGKGISGEKLFF. The DNA for the CDR3 is TGTGCCTGGAGTGGGAAGGGGATCTCCGGGGAAAAACTGTTTTTT.

The gene calls are TRBV10-3 and TRBJ2-6; 8 bases fit TRBD2. Trimming cost V 10 bases and J 0 bases; bases outside gene matches: 8. The CDR3 contains 16 residues. From germline, CDR1 is ENHRY and CDR2 SYGVKD. Here the CDR3 DNA reads TGTGCCACCGGACTAGCCGTACTCTCTGGGGCCAACGTCCTGACTTTC. It specifies CATGLAVLSGANVLTF.

The J gene is TRBJ1-6, the V gene TRBV19; D may be TRBD1 (5 bases). Trimming removed 5 bases from V and 9 bases from J, with 11 bases in between. This CDR3 has 13 amino acids. CDR1 and CDR2 (germline): LNHDA, SQIVND (reference sequence). The CDR3 loop is CASSSGGGSPLHF. CDR3 DNA sequence: TGTGCCAGTAGTTCAGGCGGGGGTTCACCCCTCCACTTT. Full variable domain (missing parts from reference TRBV19 and TRBJ1-6): DGGITQSPKYLFRKEGQNVTLSCEQNLNHDAMYWYRQDPGQGLRLIYYSQIVNDFQKGDIAEGYSVSREKKESFPLTVTSAQKNPTAFYLCASSSGGGSPLHFGNGTRLTVT.

This chain joins TRBV7-3 and TRBJ2-6; no reliable D call. Per germline, CDR1 SGHTA and CDR2 FQGTGA. The CDR3 totals 14 residues. Trimming pared 5 bases from V and 0 bases from J, leaving 5 bases between. CDR3 sequence reads: CASSLDSGANVLTF. Here the CDR3 DNA reads TGTGCCAGCAGCCTAGACTCTGGGGCCAACGTCCTGACTTTC.

The J gene is TRBJ2-3, the V gene TRBV10-3; 12 positions agree with TRBD2. Per germline, CDR1 ENHRY and CDR2 SYGVKD. The CDR3 covers 15 residues. V shed 5 bases, J shed 5 bases, and the junction held 5 bases outside the gene matches. The CDR3 is CAISRTSGDLDTQYF. The CDR3 nucleotides are TGTGCCATCAGTCGGACTAGCGGGGACCTAGATACGCAGTATTTT.

This chain links TRBV3-1 (or the pseudogene TRBV3-2) with TRBJ1-1; D perhaps matches TRBD1 (5 bases). Trimming removed 7 bases at V and 1 base at J, with 13 bases between. Germline CDR1 LGHDT, CDR2 YNNKEL (reference sequence). The CDR3 consists of 14 residues. The CDR3 is CASNQAGGNTEAFF. DNA of the CDR3: TGTGCCAGCAACCAGGCGGGGGGGAACACTGAAGCTTTCTTT.

This clone has just a few counts. The CDR3 DNA sequence: TGTGCCAGTAAAGAGACTAGCGCCTACAATGAGCAGTTCTTC. Residues: CASKETSAYNEQFF. The chain carries TRBV19 and TRBJ2-1, with 8 bases matching TRBD2. The CDR3 has 14 amino acids. V was pared by 7 bases and J by 2 bases, with 4 bases of the junction left unmatched. Per the germline V gene, CDR1 is LNHDA and CDR2 is SQIVND (reference sequence).

J is TRBJ2-5 and V is TRBV7-8, with a tentative D call TRBD1 (5 bases). The CDR3 sequence is 16 residues long. V lost 1 base and J lost 4, with 16 bases in between. Germline CDR1 and CDR2: SGHVS and FQNEAQ. The DNA of the CDR3 is TGTGCCAGCAGCTTAGTTGTCCAGGGAAGTAGAGAGACCCAGTACTTC. Amino acid sequence: CASSLVVQGSRETQYF.

The V call is TRBV4-2, the J call TRBJ2-1, with 9 nucleotides matching TRBD2. CDR3 length: 17 residues. Germline CDR1 is LGHNA and CDR2 is YNFKEQ. The J segment lost 2 bases and the V segment lost 0 bases, leaving 5 bases of the junction unmatched. This chain's CDR3 is CASSQDRLAATYNEQFF. The CDR3 region has the DNA TGTGCCAGCAGCCAAGATCGACTAGCGGCGACCTACAATGAGCAGTTCTTC.

The chain links TRBV28 to TRBJ1-2; 10 positions agree with TRBD1. Germline CDR1 MDHEN, CDR2 SYDVKM. J was trimmed by 4 bases and V by 8 bases; bases with no gene match: 4. The CDR3 has 13 amino acids. The CDR3: CASGRDRGYGYTF. As DNA, the CDR3 is TGTGCCAGCGGACGGGACAGGGGCTATGGCTACACCTTC.

This clone has a handful of counts. The V call is TRBV30, the J call TRBJ1-2; D might be TRBD1 (5 bases). V lost 0 bases and J lost 1, with 12 bases in between. Looked up from germline, CDR1 is GTSNPN and CDR2 is SVGIG (reference sequence). The CDR3 runs to 15 residues. CDR3 nucleotides: TGTGCCTGGAGTGTACACAGAGACAGTAACTATGGCTACACCTTC. Encoded protein: CAWSVHRDSNYGYTF.

This clone turned up a few times. The chain carries TRBV5-1 and TRBJ2-1; 8 nucleotides align to TRBD2. CDR1 and CDR2 (germline): SGHRS, YFSETQ. The CDR3 loop spans 16 amino acids. V dropped 4 bases and J dropped 5; count of bases not matched to a gene: 11. DNA for the CDR3: TGCGCCAGCAGCGCCCCCCGGGGCGGGGGGAACAATGAGCAGTTCTTC. Protein sequence: CASSAPRGGGNNEQFF.

The table lists this clone with a count of one. In nucleotides, the CDR3 is TGTGCCAGCAGCCAAGGGACAGGCTATCAGCCCCAGCATTTT. Translating gives CASSQGTGYQPQHF. The rearrangement uses TRBV11-3 and TRBJ1-5; 8 nucleotides align to TRBD1. The CDR3 has 14 amino acids. Germline CDR1 reads SGHNT; CDR2 reads YENEEA. The V segment lost 5 bases and the J segment 5 bases; nucleotides outside the gene matches: 5. Full variable domain (rest looked up from reference TRBV11-3 and TRBJ1-5): EAGVVQSPRYKIIEKKQPVAFWCNPISGHNTLYWYLQNLGQGPELLIRYENEEAVDDSQLPKDRFSAERLKGVDSTLKIQPAELGDSAVYLCASSQGTGYQPQHFGDGTRLSIL.

This clone was observed a few times. The rearrangement joins TRBV11-3 to TRBJ2-1; D is perhaps TRBD2 (5 bases). Germline V gene sequence: CDR1 SGHNT, CDR2 YENEEA. The CDR3 sequence is 13 residues long. Trimming pared 5 bases from V and 4 bases from J, leaving 9 bases between. CDR3 DNA: TGTGCCAGCAGCCTCCCGGGGTACAATGAGCAGTTCTTC. As protein: CASSLPGYNEQFF. Variable domain in full (rest from reference TRBV11-3 and TRBJ2-1): EAGVVQSPRYKIIEKKQPVAFWCNPISGHNTLYWYLQNLGQGPELLIRYENEEAVDDSQLPKDRFSAERLKGVDSTLKIQPAELGDSAVYLCASSLPGYNEQFFGPGTRLTVL.

The V gene is TRBV2, the J gene TRBJ1-4; maybe TRBD1 (5 bases). Germline CDR1 is SNHLY and CDR2 is FYNNEI. The CDR3 sequence is 14 residues long. Trimming pared 1 base from V and 8 bases from J, leaving 11 bases between. CDR3 amino acids: CASSEGGRGEKLFF. In DNA form, the CDR3 reads TGTGCCAGCAGTGAAGGCGGTAGGGGAGAAAAACTGTTTTTT.

The chain recombines TRBV2 with TRBJ2-3; D remains unclear. Germline values: CDR1 SNHLY, CDR2 FYNNEI. V dropped 4 bases and J dropped 3 bases, with 11 bases sitting between them. The CDR3 length is 14 residues. Here the CDR3 reads CASSVAGMTDTQYF. CDR3 bases: TGTGCCAGCAGTGTGGCAGGAATGACAGATACGCAGTATTTT.

V gene TRBV6-1 combines with J gene TRBJ1-2, with 8 bases lining up with TRBD1. Germline loops: CDR1 MNHNS, CDR2 SASEGT. This CDR3 is 17 amino acids long. After removal of 3 bases from V and 6 bases from J, the junction contained 15 bases not matched to a gene. The CDR3 is CASSDRTGNRGADGYTF. CDR3 coding DNA: TGTGCCAGCAGTGATAGGACAGGGAACCGGGGAGCTGATGGCTACACCTTC.

The V call is TRBV18, the J call TRBJ2-3, with D maybe TRBD2 (7 bases). Trimming cost V 3 bases and J 0 bases, with 19 bases left between them. The germline V gene has CDR1 KGHSH and CDR2 LQKENI. CDR3 size: 18 residues. The CDR3 nucleotides read TGTGCCAGCTCACCGCAGGCCGGGGGCGGGGGCAGCACAGATACGCAGTATTTT. It specifies CASSPQAGGGGSTDTQYF.

This chain joins TRBV19 and TRBJ2-7; possible D gene TRBD2, 5 bases. CDR3 length: 13 amino acids. V lost 10 bases, J lost 0 bases, and 13 bases lay in between. Germline CDR1 reads LNHDA; CDR2 reads SQIVND (reference sequence). CDR3 bases: TGTGCCACTCGAGGCCGGGGCTCCTACGAGCAGTACTTC. It encodes CATRGRGSYEQYF.

The rearrangement joins TRBV6-1 to TRBJ2-6; D is uncertain. Trimming removed 2 bases at V and 0 bases at J, with 11 bases between. The CDR3 runs to 17 residues. In germline, CDR1 is MNHNS, CDR2 SASEGT. The CDR3 loop reads CASSEKWLSSGANVLTF. As DNA, the CDR3 is TGTGCCAGCAGTGAAAAGTGGTTGAGCTCTGGGGCCAACGTCCTGACTTTC.